This T cell receptor (beta chain) was documented in a study of cytomegalovirus exposure and HLA in healthy donors. The germline gives CDR1 SEHNR, CDR2 FQNEAQ (reference sequence). There are 14 residues in the CDR3. The germline V and J ends were trimmed by 5 bases and 4 bases, with 11 bases remaining between them. Study-level points and caveats: Reportedly, diagnosis of cytomegalovirus status by the classifier showed high specificity and sensitivity.

Remarks on this clone: The antigen is not known.

PCR was performed using 60 Vbeta and 13 Jbeta primers. Only in-frame clones appear in the TCRdb table, and some are missing; sequencing was by immunoSEQ multiplex PCR. The table includes about 160,000 clones, just under 75% detected once. The gene calls are TRBV7-9 and TRBJ1-4; D gene ambiguous. The sequenced material came from PBMCs. This receptor was taken from a woman aged 18 to 35 in good health and CMV-seronegative. CDR3 in DNA: TGTGCCAGCAGCCCCGGTGGGAGTAATGAAAAACTGTTTTTT. This codes for CASSPGGSNEKLFF.